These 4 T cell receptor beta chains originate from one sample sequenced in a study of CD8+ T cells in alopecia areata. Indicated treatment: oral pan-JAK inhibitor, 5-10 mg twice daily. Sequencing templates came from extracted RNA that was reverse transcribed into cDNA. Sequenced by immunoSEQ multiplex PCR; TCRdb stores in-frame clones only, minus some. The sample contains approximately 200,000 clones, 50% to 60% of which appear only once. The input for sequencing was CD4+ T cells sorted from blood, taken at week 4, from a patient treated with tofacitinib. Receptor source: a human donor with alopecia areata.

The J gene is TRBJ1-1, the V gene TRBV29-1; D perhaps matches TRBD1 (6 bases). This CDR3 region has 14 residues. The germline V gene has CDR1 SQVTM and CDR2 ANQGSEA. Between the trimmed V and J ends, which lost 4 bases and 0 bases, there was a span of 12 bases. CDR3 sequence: CSVVGALMNTEAFF. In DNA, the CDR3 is TGCAGCGTTGTGGGGGCGCTTATGAACACTGAAGCTTTCTTT. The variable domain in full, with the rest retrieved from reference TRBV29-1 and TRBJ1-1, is SAVISQKPSRDICQRGTSLTIQCQVDSQVTMMFWYRQQPGQSLTLIATANQGSEATYESGFVIDKFPISRPNLTFSTLTVSNMSPEDSSIYLCSVVGALMNTEAFFGQGTRLTVV.

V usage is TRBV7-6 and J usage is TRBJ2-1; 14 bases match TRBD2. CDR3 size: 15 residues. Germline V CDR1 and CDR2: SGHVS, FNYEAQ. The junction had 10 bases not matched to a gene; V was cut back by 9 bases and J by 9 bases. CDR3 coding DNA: TGTGCCAGTGGAGTGACTAGCGGGGGGGAAGGTGAGCAGTTCTTC. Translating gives CASGVTSGGEGEQFF.

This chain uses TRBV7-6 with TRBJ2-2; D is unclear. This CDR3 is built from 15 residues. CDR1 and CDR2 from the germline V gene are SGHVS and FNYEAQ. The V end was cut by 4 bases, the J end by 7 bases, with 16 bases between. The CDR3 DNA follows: TGTGCCAGCAGCTCCCTCAACTTAGACGGCGGGGAGCTGTTTTTT. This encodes CASSSLNLDGGELFF.

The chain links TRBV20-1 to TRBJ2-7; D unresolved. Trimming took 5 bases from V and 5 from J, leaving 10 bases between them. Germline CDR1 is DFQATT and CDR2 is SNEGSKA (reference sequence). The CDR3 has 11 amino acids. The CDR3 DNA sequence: TGCAGTGCTGCCCCTCAGGACGAGCAGTACTTC. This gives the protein CSAAPQDEQYF.